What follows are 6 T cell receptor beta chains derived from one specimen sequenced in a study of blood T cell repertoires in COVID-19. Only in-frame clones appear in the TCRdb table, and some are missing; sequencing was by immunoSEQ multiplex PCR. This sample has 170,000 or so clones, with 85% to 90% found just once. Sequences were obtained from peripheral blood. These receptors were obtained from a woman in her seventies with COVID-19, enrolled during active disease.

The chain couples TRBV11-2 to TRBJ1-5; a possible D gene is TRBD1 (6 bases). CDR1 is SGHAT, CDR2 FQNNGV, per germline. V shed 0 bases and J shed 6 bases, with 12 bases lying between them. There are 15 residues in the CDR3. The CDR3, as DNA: TGTGCCAGCAGCTTAGATCACAGGGTGCGTCAGCCCCAGCATTTT. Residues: CASSLDHRVRQPQHF.

CDR3 loop: CASSARQGGIDTQYF. The CDR3 nucleotides are TGTGCCAGCAGCGCCAGACAGGGTGGCATAGATACGCAGTATTTT. V usage is TRBV9 and J usage is TRBJ2-3, with 7 positions matching TRBD1. The germline V gene encodes CDR1 SGDLS and CDR2 YYNGEE. The CDR3 runs to 15 residues. Germline trimming cut 3 bases from V and 5 bases from J; bases unmatched to any gene: 9.

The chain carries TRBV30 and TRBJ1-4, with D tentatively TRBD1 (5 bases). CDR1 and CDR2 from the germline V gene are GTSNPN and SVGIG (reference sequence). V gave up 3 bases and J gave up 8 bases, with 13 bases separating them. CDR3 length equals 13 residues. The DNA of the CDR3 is TGTGCCTGGAGGAGGGGAGGGACGGAAAAACTGTTTTTT. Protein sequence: CAWRRGGTEKLFF.

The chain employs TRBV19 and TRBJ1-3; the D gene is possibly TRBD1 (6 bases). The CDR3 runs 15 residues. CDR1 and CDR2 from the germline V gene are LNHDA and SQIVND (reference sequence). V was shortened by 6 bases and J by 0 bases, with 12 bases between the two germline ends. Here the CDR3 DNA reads TGTGCCAGTAGCCAAGGACAGTTCTCTGGAAACACCATATATTTT. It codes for CASSQGQFSGNTIYF.

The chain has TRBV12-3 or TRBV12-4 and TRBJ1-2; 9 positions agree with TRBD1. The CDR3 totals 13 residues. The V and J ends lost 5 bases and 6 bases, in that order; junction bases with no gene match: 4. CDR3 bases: TGTGCCAGCAGTACAGGGGGCGCCCATGGCTACACCTTC. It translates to CASSTGGAHGYTF.

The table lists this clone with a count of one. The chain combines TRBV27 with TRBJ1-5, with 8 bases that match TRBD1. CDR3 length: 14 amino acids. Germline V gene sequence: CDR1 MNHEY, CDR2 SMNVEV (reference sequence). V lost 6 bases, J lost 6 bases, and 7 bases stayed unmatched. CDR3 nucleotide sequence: TGTGCCAGCAGCGGACAGGGAGTCGTTCAGCCCCAGCATTTT. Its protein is CASSGQGVVQPQHF.